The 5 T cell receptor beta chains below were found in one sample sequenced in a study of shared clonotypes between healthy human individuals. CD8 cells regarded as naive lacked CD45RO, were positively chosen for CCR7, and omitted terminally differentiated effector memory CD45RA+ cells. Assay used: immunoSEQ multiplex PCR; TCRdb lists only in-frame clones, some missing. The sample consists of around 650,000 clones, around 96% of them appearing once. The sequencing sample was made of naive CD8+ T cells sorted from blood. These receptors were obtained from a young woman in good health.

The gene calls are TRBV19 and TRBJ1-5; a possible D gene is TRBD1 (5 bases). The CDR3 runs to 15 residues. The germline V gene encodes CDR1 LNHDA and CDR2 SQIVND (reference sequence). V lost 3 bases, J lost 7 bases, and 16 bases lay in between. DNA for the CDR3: TGTGCCAGTAGTATTTTAGGGACTTCTGCGCAGCCCCAGCATTTT. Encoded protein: CASSILGTSAQPQHF.

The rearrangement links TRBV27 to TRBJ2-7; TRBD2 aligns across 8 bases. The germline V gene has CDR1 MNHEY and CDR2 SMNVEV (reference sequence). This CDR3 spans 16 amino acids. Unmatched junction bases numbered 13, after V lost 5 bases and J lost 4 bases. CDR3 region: CASSPGGGVGGYEQYF. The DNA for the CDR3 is TGTGCCAGCAGTCCGGGAGGGGGTGTCGGGGGATACGAGCAGTACTTC.

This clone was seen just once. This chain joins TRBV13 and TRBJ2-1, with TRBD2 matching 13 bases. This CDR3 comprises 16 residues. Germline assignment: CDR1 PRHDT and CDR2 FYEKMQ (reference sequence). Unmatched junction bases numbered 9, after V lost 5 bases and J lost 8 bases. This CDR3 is CASSPLTSGRFDEQFF. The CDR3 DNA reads TGTGCCAGCAGCCCCTTGACTAGCGGGAGGTTCGATGAGCAGTTCTTC.

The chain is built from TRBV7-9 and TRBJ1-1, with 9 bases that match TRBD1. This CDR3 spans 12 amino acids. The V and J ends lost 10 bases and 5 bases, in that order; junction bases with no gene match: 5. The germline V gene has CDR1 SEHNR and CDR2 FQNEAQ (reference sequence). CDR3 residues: CATTGGRTEAFF. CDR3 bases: TGTGCCACCACAGGGGGCCGGACTGAAGCTTTCTTT.

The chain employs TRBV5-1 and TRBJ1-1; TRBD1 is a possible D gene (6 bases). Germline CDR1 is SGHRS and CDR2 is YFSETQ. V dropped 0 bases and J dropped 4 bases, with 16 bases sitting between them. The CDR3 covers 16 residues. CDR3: CASSLGTGWRVTEAFF. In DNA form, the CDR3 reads TGCGCCAGCAGCTTGGGAACAGGGTGGAGAGTCACTGAAGCTTTCTTT.